Sequencing of this TCR beta chain was carried out in a study of T-cell memory formation after mild COVID-19. Study at large: TCR clusters showed largely donor specificity. Findings and caveats of the study: A second wave expanding day 15 to 37 was CD4+-biased; contracting clones were balanced. In pre-infection memory, a portion of responding clones appeared, which suggested that cross-reactive memory joined.

For this clonotype: Its antigen is currently unknown.

This CDR3 contains 17 residues. Trimming took 2 bases from V and 4 from J, leaving 20 bases between them. CDR1 and CDR2 (germline): SGHVS, FQNEAQ. Employing constant-segment primers, 5'RACE generated TCR alpha and TCR beta cDNA libraries bearing sample barcodes and UMIs. Each CDR3 protein is one row after TCRdb ran MiXCR on the 5' RACE reads. The sample yields a few hundred thousand distinct CDR3 sequences, 18% seen once. The J gene is TRBJ2-5, the V gene TRBV7-8, with D perhaps matching TRBD1 (6 bases). Sequencing was performed on PBMCs or a T cell subset sorted from them (not recorded which). The TCR originated in a man younger than 30 who had mild COVID-19 (a few samples of this study predate the infection). Cell type and time point are not known. The CDR3: CASSLNSELGHLETQYF. CDR3 in DNA: TGTGCCAGCAGCTTAAACTCCGAACTGGGACACCTAGAGACCCAGTACTTC.